This T cell receptor beta chain came from a study of blood T cell repertoires in COVID-19. The wider study: Samples taken during acute and convalescent COVID-19 were collected in the United States, Italy and Spain. T cells, B-cell-depleted T cells, or PBMCs supplied cDNA or gDNA.

Original data processing: Estimated nucleated cell counts came from reference gene primer amplification. Assay used: immunoSEQ multiplex PCR; TCRdb lists only in-frame clones, some missing. V and J calls and clone size are given by that table; D and trimming were obtained from the DNA. The data contain 83,000 or so clones, about 76% of them seen just once; the ten biggest clones take up roughly a tenth. In germline, CDR1 is SGHRS, CDR2 YFSETQ. V gave up 1 base and J gave up 0 bases, with 4 bases separating them. CDR3 length: 14 residues. The sequence was collected from an elderly woman with acute or convalescent COVID-19. The sequenced material came from peripheral blood. The chain uses TRBV5-1 and TRBJ1-4; no definite D call. CDR3 sequence reads: CASSLLATNEKLFF. CDR3 nucleotide sequence: TGCGCCAGCAGCTTGCTCGCAACTAATGAAAAACTGTTTTTT. Combining the CDR3 with reference TRBV5-1 and TRBJ1-4 gives the whole variable domain KAGVTQTPRYLIKTRGQQVTLSCSPISGHRSVSWYQQTPGQGLQFLFEYFSETQRNKGNFPGRFSGRQFSNSRSEMNVSTLELGDSALYLCASSLLATNEKLFFGSGTQLSVL.